These 7 T cell receptor beta chains came from one sample sequenced in a study of metastatic and nonmetastatic thyroid tumors. TCRdb re-analyzed the PCR reads through MiXCR. The sample holds roughly 16,000 clones, less than 20% seen once. Prior to thyroid surgery, none of the patients had received any treatment. The sequencing sample was made of blood. The receptors shown here come from a female donor with papillary thyroid cancer or a benign thyroid nodule (not recorded which). Some clones in this sample may be carry-over from other donors' samples.

The chain carries TRBV20-1 and TRBJ2-3; D not certain. This CDR3 is 14 amino acids long. V was clipped by 1 base and J by 3 bases, with 11 bases between them. The germline V gene encodes CDR1 DFQATT and CDR2 SNEGSKA (reference sequence). The CDR3 coding sequence is TGCAGTGCTAGAGCCCCGGCCAGGACAGATACGCAGTATTTT. This gives the protein CSARAPARTDTQYF.

In its sample, this clone was seen many times. This chain uses TRBV19 with TRBJ2-1, with no clear D. The germline CDR1 and CDR2 sequences are LNHDA and SQIVND (reference sequence). This CDR3 is 14 amino acids long. Trimming stripped 1 base from V and 3 bases from J, with 7 bases between. This chain's CDR3 is CASSIGTSYNEQFF. The CDR3 DNA is TGTGCCAGTAGTATAGGGACCAGCTACAATGAGCAGTTCTTC.

The J gene is TRBJ2-3, the V gene TRBV27; a weak D match, TRBD1 (6 bases). CDR1 and CDR2 from the germline V gene are MNHEY and SMNVEV (reference sequence). The CDR3 loop spans 15 amino acids. Trimming left V 5 bases short and J 5 bases short, with 17 bases between. The CDR3 here is CASSKDRPDLDTQYF. DNA of the CDR3: TGTGCCAGCAGTAAAGACAGGCCTGACTTAGATACGCAGTATTTT.

This clone was seen more than once but under ten times. The chain combines TRBV12-3 or TRBV12-4 with TRBJ2-2, with 7 nucleotides matching TRBD2. The CDR3 runs 15 residues. V was pared by 6 bases and J by 6 bases, with 10 bases of the junction left unmatched. The CDR3 DNA follows: TGTGCCAGCAGCTTCGGACTAGAGGTAGCCGGGGAGCTGTTTTTT. Translating gives CASSFGLEVAGELFF.

The J gene is TRBJ2-1, the V gene TRBV13, with D hard to call. V was cut by 1 base and J by 9 bases, with 10 bases left in between. Germline assignment: CDR1 PRHDT and CDR2 FYEKMQ (reference sequence). There are 13 residues in the CDR3. The CDR3 reads CASSLAPETEQFF. CDR3 nucleotides: TGTGCCAGCAGCTTAGCCCCCGAAACTGAGCAGTTCTTC.

This clone was detected ten times or more. The DNA for the CDR3 is TGCAGCGTTGAAAAGGGTCTCGATGGCTACACCTTC. Its protein is CSVEKGLDGYTF. V is TRBV29-1 and J is TRBJ1-2; D unclear. This CDR3 is 12 amino acids long. Germline loops: CDR1 SQVTM, CDR2 ANQGSEA. V was shortened by 2 bases and J by 6 bases, with 10 bases between the two germline ends.

Many counts were recorded for this clone. The chain joins TRBV30 to TRBJ1-6; weak D call: TRBD1 (5 bases). CDR1 and CDR2 from the germline V gene are GTSNPN and SVGIG (reference sequence). The CDR3 sequence is 15 residues long. Trimming cost V 2 bases and J 12 bases, with 20 bases left between them. CDR3 in amino acids: CAWSPGSSGGRPLHF. CDR3 DNA: TGTGCCTGGAGTCCAGGGTCCTCCGGGGGACGACCCCTCCACTTT.